Listed below are T cell receptor beta chains from one sample, sequenced in a study of Ad26.COV2.S vaccination and SARS-CoV-2 variants. The method was immunoSEQ multiplex PCR; TCRdb's version includes in-frame clones alone and lacks a portion of them. The repertoire holds 300,000 to 350,000 clones, with around nine tenths as singletons. The sequencing used peripheral blood, collected in a trial of Ad26.COV2.S vaccine versus placebo. These receptors originate from a person aged 18-60 years who received the Ad26.COV2.S COVID-19 vaccine or a placebo. Each CDR3 is given without its conserved first and last residue.

>TRBJ1-1|TRBV28
ASSQLSRTNTEAF
>TRBJ1-3|TRBV4-3
ASSRSGTDLSGNTIY
>TRBJ2-7|TRBV5-1
ASSPSPWDRLKGLYEQY
>TRBJ1-4|TRBV5-4
ASTETGFGNEKLF
>TRBJ2-7|TRBV7-2
ASSRDSNTYEQY
>TRBJ1-2|TRBV21-1
ASRRGRTDYGYT
>TRBJ1-3|TRBV28
ASSTLPGGKDTIY
>TRBJ2-7|TRBV14
ASSLTSSYEQY
>TRBJ1-1|TRBV19
ASSSLGPGLMNTEAF
>TRBJ2-1|TRBV6-5
ASSYQGFNEQF
>TRBJ1-1|TRBV28
ASSSPSYWGTEAF
>TRBJ2-3|TRBV28
ASSAGGAGADTQY
>TRBJ2-2|TRBV10-3
AIRAAGGNTGELF
>TRBJ1-5|TRBV7-6
ASSYPAQPQH
>TRBJ1-4|TRBV19
ATTWRGEKLF
>TRBJ2-7|TRBV4-3
ASSQDSRRRDRGLYEQY
>TRBJ2-4|TRBV28
ASSQGFSKNIQY
>TRBJ2-3|TRBV5-1
ASSWEGDTQY
>TRBJ2-7|TRBV7-2
ASSRPGYEQY
>TRBJ2-3|TRBV28
ASSSSSAASTDTQY
>TRBJ1-4|TRBV7-9
ASSPEGGRHEKLF
>TRBJ2-2|TRBV24-1
ATSESPGQGASGELF
>TRBJ2-7|TRBV19
ASSIKDIGEQY
>TRBJ2-7|TRBV5-1
ASSPQGISYEQY
>TRBJ2-3|TRBV27
ASSFLGQGWDTQY
>TRBJ1-2|TRBV6-5
ASSTGRGANYGYT
>TRBJ1-3|TRBV3-1/TRBV3-2
ASSHTRQGMTGNTIY
>TRBJ2-3|TRBV6-1
ASSVLAGAGTDTQY
>TRBJ2-6|TRBV13
ASSLGSSASGANVLT
>TRBJ2-1|TRBV6-5
TSGRRAYNEQF
>TRBJ2-1|TRBV6-5
ASSYRFRDEQF
>TRBJ2-7|TRBV3-1/TRBV3-2
ASSQGMAYEQY
>TRBJ2-3|TRBV11-2
ASSQRLAGGLRDTQY
>TRBJ2-1|TRBV21-1
ASSKGGPGLVRYNEQF
>TRBJ1-2|TRBV9
ASSPTRRENYGYT
>TRBJ2-7|TRBV3-1/TRBV3-2
ASSQATSGTSGTYEQY
>TRBJ1-2|TRBV6-5
ASRLRDGAYYGYT
>TRBJ2-1|TRBV18
ASRQAGGPYNEQF
>TRBJ1-6|TRBV5-1
ASSSFRAKDSPLH
>TRBJ2-3|TRBV13
ASSLGLGPRADTQY
>TRBJ1-6|TRBV28
ATATGSSYNSPLH
>TRBJ1-5|TRBV5-1
ASSLAGDEVQPQH
>TRBJ2-1|TRBV19
ASSIEWQSSYNEQF
>TRBJ1-1|TRBV24-1
ATSRNRGLGLRNTEAF
>TRBJ1-5|TRBV10-3
AISESIRDRGNQPQH
>TRBJ1-2|TRBV28
ASSFTRGNGYT
>TRBJ2-7|TRBV5-1
ASKNDAGGYEQY
>TRBJ2-2|TRBV3-1/TRBV3-2
ASSHTKYGGRRTGELF
>TRBJ1-1|TRBV5-5
ASSTRTGLAF
>TRBJ2-1|TRBV19
ASSPEMREIRNEQF
>TRBJ2-7|TRBV4-2
ASSQGVGLEAVAYEQY
>TRBJ1-2|TRBV7-9
ASSPPGAHGYT
>TRBJ1-1|TRBV12-1
ASSFEDRGPSEAF
>TRBJ1-1|TRBV27
ASSFRDLTEAF
>TRBJ2-7|TRBV9
ASSVAGGLGEQY
>TRBJ1-3|TRBV5-6
ASSLGEYEHTIY
>TRBJ2-7|TRBV7-6
ASSRGTGWSYEQY
>TRBJ1-6|TRBV28
ASSPKGAGGHNSPLH